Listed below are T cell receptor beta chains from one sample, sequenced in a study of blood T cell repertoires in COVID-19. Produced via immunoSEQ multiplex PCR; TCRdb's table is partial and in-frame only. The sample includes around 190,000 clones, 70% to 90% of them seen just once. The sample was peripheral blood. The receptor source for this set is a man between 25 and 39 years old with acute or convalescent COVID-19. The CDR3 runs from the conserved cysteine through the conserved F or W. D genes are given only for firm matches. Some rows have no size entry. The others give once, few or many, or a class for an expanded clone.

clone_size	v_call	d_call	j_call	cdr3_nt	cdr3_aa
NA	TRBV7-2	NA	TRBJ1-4	TGTGCCAGCAGCTTACAGGGGATGGAAAAACTGTTTTTT	CASSLQGMEKLFF
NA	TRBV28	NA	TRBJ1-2	TGTGCCAGCAGTGGGACATCCTTTAACTATGGCTACACCTTC	CASSGTSFNYGYTF
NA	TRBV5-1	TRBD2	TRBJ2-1	TGCGCCAGCAGCTCGACGGGCGGGAGGGCCGATGAGCAGTTCTTC	CASSSTGGRADEQFF
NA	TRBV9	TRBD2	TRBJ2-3	TGTGCCAGCAGCTCGACTAGCGGGGGTCTCGGCACAGATACGCAGTATTTT	CASSSTSGGLGTDTQYF
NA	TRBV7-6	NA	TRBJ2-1	TGTGCCAGCAGCTTAGCCGGAGGCCCTACCTACAATGAGCAGTTCTTC	CASSLAGGPTYNEQFF
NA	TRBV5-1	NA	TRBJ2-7	TGCGCCAGCAGCTGGGGGGTGCCAGCTAGTTCGGGCGAGCAGTACTTC	CASSWGVPASSGEQYF
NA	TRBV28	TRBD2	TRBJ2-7	TGTGCCAGCAGTTTATGCATGGCTAGCGGGGACCACTACGAGCAGTACTTC	CASSLCMASGDHYEQYF
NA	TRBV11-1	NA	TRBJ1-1	TGTGCCAGCAGCCTGTGGGGGGAGGAAGCTTTCTTT	CASSLWGEEAFF
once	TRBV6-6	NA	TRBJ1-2	TGTGCCAGCAGTCGGACGGAGAACTATGGCTACACCTTC	CASSRTENYGYTF
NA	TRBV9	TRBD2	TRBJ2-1	TGTGCCAGCAGCGCTGGGGGGAGCGGGAGAATCTACAATGAGCAGTTCTTC	CASSAGGSGRIYNEQFF
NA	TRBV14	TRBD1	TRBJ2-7	TGTGCCAGCAGCCAAGATCTCTGGACAGGGAACTCTTACGAGCAGTACTTC	CASSQDLWTGNSYEQYF
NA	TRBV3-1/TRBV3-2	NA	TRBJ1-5	TGTGCCAGCAGCCAGACAGGTACTCAGCCCCAGCATTTT	CASSQTGTQPQHF
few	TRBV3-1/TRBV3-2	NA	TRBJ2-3	TGTGCCAGCAGCCAAAGGAGTGCCACAGATACGCAGTATTTT	CASSQRSATDTQYF
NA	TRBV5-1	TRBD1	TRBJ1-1	TGCGCCAGCAGCTTGGGGGACAGGGATAGTGCTGAAGCTTTCTTT	CASSLGDRDSAEAFF
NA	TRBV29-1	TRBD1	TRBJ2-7	TGCAGCGTTGAGGCAGGGGGAATCTACGAGCAGTACTTC	CSVEAGGIYEQYF
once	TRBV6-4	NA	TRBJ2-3	TGTGCCAGCAGTGACTGGCAGGTAGAAGATACGCAGTATTTT	CASSDWQVEDTQYF
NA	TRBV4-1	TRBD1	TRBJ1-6	TGCGCCAGCAGCCACGGGACAGGGTCCAGCTCACCCCTCCACTTT	CASSHGTGSSSPLHF
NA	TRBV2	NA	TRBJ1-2	TGTGCCAGCACGAGACAGGAGACCAGTAACTATGGCTACACCTTC	CASTRQETSNYGYTF
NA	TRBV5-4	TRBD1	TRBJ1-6	TGTGCCAGCAGGTTCGACAGGGCCCGTTCACCCCTCCACTTT	CASRFDRARSPLHF
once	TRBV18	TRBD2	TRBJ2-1	TGTGCCAGCTCACCATACCTTGGGAGCGGGGGTCAATACAATGAGCAGTTCTTC	CASSPYLGSGGQYNEQFF
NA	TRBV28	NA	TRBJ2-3	TGTGCCAGCAGGTTATCCCTCCAGGGAGATACGCAGTATTTT	CASRLSLQGDTQYF
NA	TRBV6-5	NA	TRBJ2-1	TGTGCCAGCAGTTACCGGGGTAGCGCGGATGAGCAGTTCTTC	CASSYRGSADEQFF
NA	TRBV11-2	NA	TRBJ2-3	TGTGCCAGCAGCTTAGGAGGTATGAGCTACCGCACAGATACGCAGTATTTT	CASSLGGMSYRTDTQYF
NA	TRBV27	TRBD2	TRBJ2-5	TGTGCCAGCAGGCGGGGGGATCCACTTCAAGAGACCCAGTACTTC	CASRRGDPLQETQYF
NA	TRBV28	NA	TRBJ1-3	TGTGCCAGCAGTTTAGAGCGTATCTCTGGAAACACCATATATTTT	CASSLERISGNTIYF
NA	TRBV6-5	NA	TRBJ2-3	TGTGCCAGCGGGACAAGGGGCACTAGCACAGATACGCAGTATTTT	CASGTRGTSTDTQYF
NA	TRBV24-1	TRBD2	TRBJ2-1	TGTGCCACCAGTCACGGCGGGAGCAAATCTGAGCAGTTCTTC	CATSHGGSKSEQFF
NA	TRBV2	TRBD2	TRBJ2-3	TGTGCCAGCTCCCTAGCGGGAGTCACAGATACGCAGTATTTT	CASSLAGVTDTQYF
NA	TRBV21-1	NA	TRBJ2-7	TGTGCCAGCAGCGCCCGTCCCGGGACTAGCGGGGAAACCCTAACCTACGAGCAGTACTTC	CASSARPGTSGETLTYEQYF
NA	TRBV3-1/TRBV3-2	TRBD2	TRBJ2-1	TGTGCCAGCAGCCCCTGGACTAGCGGGAACAATGAGCAGTTCTTC	CASSPWTSGNNEQFF
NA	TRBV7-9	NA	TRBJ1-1	TGTGCCAGCAGCCCGGTCGGGGGGCTCAACACTGAAGCTTTCTTT	CASSPVGGLNTEAFF
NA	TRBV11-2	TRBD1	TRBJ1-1	TGTGCCAGCAGGTCGACAGGGATCCATTCGAACACTGAAGCTTTCTTT	CASRSTGIHSNTEAFF
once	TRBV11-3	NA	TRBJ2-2	TGTGCCAGCAAGAGGTCTACCACCGGGGAGCTGTTTTTT	CASKRSTTGELFF
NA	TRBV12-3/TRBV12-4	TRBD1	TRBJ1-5	TGTGCCAGCAGTGGGACAGGGAGACAGCCCCAGCATTTT	CASSGTGRQPQHF
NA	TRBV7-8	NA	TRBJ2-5	TGTGCCAGCAGCTTAGGTCTGAGGGAGACCCAGTACTTC	CASSLGLRETQYF
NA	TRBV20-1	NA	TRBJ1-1	TGCAGTGCTAGCTTAGCTGAAGCTTTCTTT	CSASLAEAFF
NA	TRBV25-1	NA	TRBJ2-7	TGTGCCAGCAGGCAAGGGGGGGGGACCTACGAGCAGTACTTC	CASRQGGGTYEQYF
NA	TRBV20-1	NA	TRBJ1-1	TGCAGTGCTAGTCGGGCGGGGACGGGGTTTGGGAACACTGAAGCTTTCTTT	CSASRAGTGFGNTEAFF
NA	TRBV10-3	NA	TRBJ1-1	TGTGCCATCAGTGAGTCGATGCGAGGGACTGAAGCTTTCTTT	CAISESMRGTEAFF
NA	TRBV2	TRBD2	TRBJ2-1	TGTGCCAGCAGTGAGATAGCGGGAGGGGAAGGGGGAGAGCAGTTCTTC	CASSEIAGGEGGEQFF
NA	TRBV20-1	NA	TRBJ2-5	TGCAGTGCCCCACGAGGGGAGACCCAGTACTTC	CSAPRGETQYF